This T cell receptor (beta chain) was profiled in a study of T-cell reconstitution after alpha-beta-depleted transplantation in children (dated by TCRdb to between 2015 and 2016). Study-wide context: The study quantitatively tracked T-cell immune reconstitution after TCRalphabeta/CD19-depleted allogeneic hematopoietic cell transplantation in children using TCR repertoire profiling. The full study reports these points: In some patients, the high TCRbeta diversity seen at day 60 was put down to recipient T cells and intrathymic progenitors that had survived conditioning. Apparently early alphabetaT-cell count recovery about two months after transplant reportedly relied on only several hundred rapidly expanded clones derived from non-depleted graft cells. Hyperexpanded clone frequencies declined over subsequent months; after one year, T-cell counts and TCRbeta diversity were mostly attributed to newly produced T cells.

This clonotype was counted many times. The antigen it binds to is not known. It has no much larger one-base neighbor in the sample; base qualities were not kept. V drops 1 base and J drops 7 bases, leaving 17 bases in between. The CDR1 and CDR2 encoded by the germline V gene are SQVTM and ANQGSEA. From cysteine to phenylalanine, the CDR3 is 14 amino acids long. Kept here is only the CDR3 DNA, which spans 42 bases and is read in frame from base 1. The sample's treatment or condition label, decoded: allogeneic hematopoietic cell transplantation with graft depleted of TCRalphabeta T cells and CD19 B cells. TCRalphabeta/CD19-depleted allogeneic hematopoietic cell grafts were given to the transplant recipients, all of whom were children. The library was prepared using PCR. Sequencing took place on an Illumina HiSeq 2500. To normalize quantification of the TCRbeta repertoire, the TCR libraries were built with molecular barcoding that relied on unique molecular identifiers. Using fastp trimming at Q25 and MiXCR clonotype assembly, TCRdb reanalyzed the public sequencing data and kept in-frame beta chains. Every entry covers one CDR3 protein and lists the most common genes and DNA from its rows. For this sample there are approximately 500,000 distinct CDR3 sequences; about 10% appear just once. In total, the top ten clones hold 2% of the sample.

The sample consisted of PBMCs, taken before TCRalphabeta/CD19-depleted stem cell transplant. The origin of this receptor is a child aged 2-15 years with inherited bone marrow failure, due to receive a stem cell transplant. This sequence uses TRBV29-1 and TRBJ2-7, with a tentative D gene TRBD2 over 5 matching bases. In nucleotides, the sequence is TGCAGCGTTGAAGTCGCCGAGGGTATGGAAGAGCAGTACTTC. Its translation reads: CSVEVAEGMEEQYF.